The present T cell receptor (beta chain) was sequenced within a study of cytomegalovirus exposure and HLA in healthy donors. Both 60 Vbeta primers and 13 Jbeta primers went into the PCR. Assay used: immunoSEQ multiplex PCR; TCRdb lists only in-frame clones, some missing. The sample comprises some 110,000 clones, approximately 80% of which are singletons, and about 5% rests with the top ten. Broader study findings: Later analysis demonstrated an association between a missense DCLRE1C variant and TCR beta V- and J-gene trimming. Reports indicated that the classifier achieved high specificity and sensitivity in diagnosing cytomegalovirus status. Exclusion as indistinguishable affected some V segments, including TRBV6-2 and TRBV6-3.

The length of the CDR3 is 13 residues. Looked up from germline, CDR1 is MDHEN and CDR2 is SYDVKM. Trimming shortened V by 5 bases and J by 5 bases, and 9 bases separated the two germline ends. On this clone: What it binds is not known.

The sample taken for sequencing was PBMCs. This sequence was found in a man over 45 in good health and CMV-seropositive. This chain uses TRBV28 with TRBJ1-4; D is perhaps TRBD1 (6 bases). CDR3 residues: CASSKGGNEKLFF. The CDR3 DNA reads TGTGCCAGCAGTAAGGGGGGGAATGAAAAACTGTTTTTT.